Shown below are 2 T cell receptor beta chains from a single sample sequenced in a study of CD8 T cells in ankylosing spondylitis. TCRdb ran MiXCR on the 5' RACE reads and lists one entry per CDR3 protein. Of roughly 120,000 distinct CDR3 sequences listed, around 7% are singletons. Sequenced sample: blood, either unsorted or a sorted T cell fraction (not recorded which). These receptors were taken from a male donor with ankylosing spondylitis or in good health (not recorded which).

This clonotype has just one count. This may be a read error, as it is one base from a much larger clone. The genes are TRBV29-1 and TRBJ2-1; D remains ambiguous. Germline CDR1 reads SQVTM; CDR2 reads ANQGSEA. This CDR3 spans 13 amino acids. Trimming removed 4 bases from V and 9 bases from J, with 16 bases in between. The CDR3 DNA reads as TGCAGCGTTGGCGGCGGCTCCTACGCTGAGCAGTTCTTC. Amino acids: CSVGGGSYAEQFF.

This clonotype was detected many times. The rearrangement joins TRBV27 to TRBJ2-7, with a weak D call TRBD1 (5 bases). V lost 5 bases, J lost 2 bases, and 13 bases lay in between. CDR1 is MNHEY and CDR2 is SMNVEV in the germline V gene (reference sequence). The CDR3 is made up of 14 amino acids. CDR3: CASSPTVRPYEQYF. In nucleotides, the CDR3 is TGTGCCAGCAGTCCGACAGTAAGGCCCTACGAGCAGTACTTC.